Each of the 9 T cell receptor beta chains below was sequenced from the same sample in a study of blood T cell repertoires in COVID-19. Sequenced by immunoSEQ multiplex PCR; TCRdb stores in-frame clones only, minus some. The repertoire consists of about 200,000 clones, with over 80% occurring once and the leading ten covering roughly 30%. Sequences were obtained from peripheral blood. The receptors were gathered from a man in his forties or fifties with acute or convalescent COVID-19.

The chain recombines TRBV7-9 with TRBJ1-1; D possibly corresponds to TRBD1 (5 bases). The CDR3 spans 14 residues. Germline V gene sequence: CDR1 SEHNR, CDR2 FQNEAQ (reference sequence). V lost 2 bases and J 2 bases, leaving 9 bases between the germline ends. In DNA form, the CDR3 reads TGTGCCAGCAGCTTAAACACAGGAAACACTGAAGCTTTCTTT. Protein product: CASSLNTGNTEAFF.

In this sample, this clone turned up a few times. The V gene is TRBV28, the J gene TRBJ2-5, with D uncertain. The germline gives CDR1 MDHEN, CDR2 SYDVKM. The CDR3 runs 15 residues. The germline V and J ends were trimmed by 2 bases and 0 bases, with 10 bases remaining between them. The CDR3 DNA reads TGTGCCAGCAGTTTAATTTCCGCGTACCAAGAGACCCAGTACTTC. Translation: CASSLISAYQETQYF.

The chain is built from TRBV30 and TRBJ1-4; the match to TRBD1 covers 7 bases. Germline V gene sequence: CDR1 GTSNPN, CDR2 SVGIG (reference sequence). The ends lost 0 bases at V and 8 bases at J; junction bases unmatched: 6. The CDR3 has 14 amino acids. Here the CDR3 reads CAWSVSGQEEKLFF. The CDR3 bases are TGTGCCTGGAGTGTATCTGGACAGGAAGAAAAACTGTTTTTT.

The chain recombines TRBV30 with TRBJ1-2, with D possibly being TRBD1 (5 bases). Trimming stripped 0 bases from V and 7 bases from J, with 9 bases between. Per the germline V gene, CDR1 is GTSNPN and CDR2 is SVGIG (reference sequence). The CDR3 length is 12 residues. For the CDR3, the DNA is TGTGCCTGGAGTGTAGGCGGGGCTGGCTACACCTTC. Translation gives CAWSVGGAGYTF.

This clone was observed a handful of times. This rearrangement joins TRBV9 to TRBJ2-1; no firm D call. The V gene's germline CDR1 is SGDLS and CDR2 YYNGEE. V was shortened by 4 bases and J by 4 bases, with 15 bases between the two germline ends. The CDR3 length is 15 residues. For the CDR3, the DNA is TGTGCCAGCAGCCTATCCGGAGACTCTTACAATGAGCAGTTCTTC. Residues: CASSLSGDSYNEQFF.

The J gene is TRBJ1-6, the V gene TRBV9; D possibly corresponds to TRBD1 (5 bases). Trimming stripped 4 bases from V and 7 bases from J, with 18 bases between. CDR1 and CDR2 from the germline V gene are SGDLS and YYNGEE. The CDR3 is 16 residues long. The CDR3 is CASSLGPSGGNSPLHF. Here the CDR3 DNA reads TGTGCCAGCAGCTTGGGTCCCTCCGGGGGAAATTCACCCCTCCACTTT.

The chain has TRBV9 and TRBJ2-6, with a tentative D call TRBD2 (6 bases). The V gene's germline CDR1 is SGDLS and CDR2 YYNGEE. The CDR3 has 15 residues. The V end lost 4 bases, the J end lost 5 bases, and 13 bases lay between the germline ends. The CDR3 DNA is TGTGCCAGCAGCCCCAGCGGGCGTAGGGCCAACGTCCTGACTTTC. It is translated as CASSPSGRRANVLTF.

This chain links TRBV7-2 with TRBJ2-5; D gene ambiguous. V was pared by 1 base and J by 2 bases, with 8 bases between. The V gene's germline CDR1 is SGHTA and CDR2 FQGNSA. This CDR3 has 14 residues. The CDR3 DNA sequence: TGTGCCAGCAGCTTAGTGAGAGCGCAAGAGACCCAGTACTTC. It yields the protein CASSLVRAQETQYF.

V and J are TRBV6-5 and TRBJ2-5, with a tentative D call TRBD2 (5 bases). This CDR3 contains 11 residues. V was pared by 7 bases and J by 5 bases, with 8 bases between. CDR1 and CDR2 (germline): MNHEY, SVGAGI. The CDR3 bases are TGTGCCAGCAAAAGGGAGGAGACCCAGTACTTC. Translating it yields CASKREETQYF.